Presented here are 8 T cell receptor beta chains from one specimen sequenced in a study of cytomegalovirus exposure and HLA in healthy donors. PCR amplification relied on 60 Vbeta primers (plus 13 Jbeta primers). The table came from immunoSEQ multiplex PCR; TCRdb's copy has only in-frame clones and leaves some out. The listing contains 55,000 to 85,000 clones. Material for sequencing was PBMCs. The receptor source for this set is a female donor in good health and CMV-seropositive.

The chain carries TRBV5-1 and TRBJ2-1, with TRBD1 matching 8 bases. V lost 0 bases and J lost 9; bases outside the gene matches: 8. The CDR3 consists of 15 residues. Germline V gene data show CDR1 as SGHRS and CDR2 as YFSETQ. The CDR3 region has the DNA TGCGCCAGCAGCTTGGTAGCAGGGGGCTATTGTGAGCAGTTCTTC. Amino acid sequence: CASSLVAGGYCEQFF.

The chain employs TRBV29-1 and TRBJ2-3, with TRBD2 matching 9 bases. The length of the CDR3 is 15 residues. V lost 3 bases and J lost 0; bases outside the gene matches: 4. Germline-derived CDR1 and CDR2 are SQVTM and ANQGSEA. The CDR3 nucleotides are TGCAGCGTTGAGCCTAGCGGGGTCAGCACAGATACGCAGTATTTT. This gives the protein CSVEPSGVSTDTQYF.

The rearrangement joins TRBV11-2 to TRBJ2-1; no clear D. CDR3 length: 11 residues. Germline V gene lookup returns CDR1 SGHAT and CDR2 FQNNGV. V lost 3 bases, J lost 9 bases, and 6 bases lay in between. The CDR3 DNA is TGTGCCAGCAGCTTCTCTCGTGAGCAGTTCTTC. Protein: CASSFSREQFF.

The chain is built from TRBV11-3 and TRBJ2-3; 9 nucleotides align to TRBD2. The CDR3 is 17 residues long. J gave up 3 bases and V 1 base, and 8 bases lay outside the gene matches. The germline V gene encodes CDR1 SGHNT and CDR2 YENEEA. CDR3 sequence reads: CASSLAALAGGTDTQYF. In nucleotides, the CDR3 is TGTGCCAGCAGCTTAGCGGCACTAGCGGGCGGGACAGATACGCAGTATTTT.

J is TRBJ2-7 and V is TRBV6-5; possible D gene TRBD2, 6 bases. The CDR3 loop spans 14 amino acids. V was cut by 6 bases and J by 3 bases, with 15 bases left in between. The germline gives CDR1 MNHEY, CDR2 SVGAGI. CDR3 protein: CASSSVLGGYEQYF. The CDR3 DNA follows: TGTGCCAGCAGCTCAGTCTTGGGGGGCTACGAGCAGTACTTC.

The rearrangement links TRBV7-9 to TRBJ2-5; weak D call: TRBD2 (5 bases). The germline V and J ends were trimmed by 5 bases and 2 bases, with 21 bases remaining between them. The CDR3 is made up of 17 amino acids. Germline assignment: CDR1 SEHNR and CDR2 FQNEAQ (reference sequence). CDR3 coding DNA: TGTGCCAGCAGCGTACACGGCGGAGGCCATCCACAAGAGACCCAGTACTTC. This translates into CASSVHGGGHPQETQYF.

The V and J genes are TRBV27 and TRBJ2-2, with a weak D call TRBD1 (5 bases). V lost 5 bases, J lost 1 base, and 11 bases lay in between. Germline V gene lookup returns CDR1 MNHEY and CDR2 SMNVEV (reference sequence). The CDR3 extends over 15 amino acids. The CDR3 reads CASSPRTLNTGELFF. The CDR3, as DNA: TGTGCCAGCAGTCCCCGGACACTGAACACCGGGGAGCTGTTTTTT.

The genes are TRBV7-2 and TRBJ2-7, with TRBD1 identical over 7 bases. With V trimmed by 5 bases and J by 3 bases, 10 bases remained unmatched. The CDR3 contains 15 residues. CDR1 and CDR2 (germline): SGHTA, FQGNSA. CDR3 protein: CASSRGLMMDYEQYF. The CDR3 nucleotides read TGTGCCAGCAGCAGGGGGCTTATGATGGACTACGAGCAGTACTTC. The variable domain in full, with the rest retrieved from reference TRBV7-2 and TRBJ2-7, is GAGVSQSPSNKVTEKGKDVELRCDPISGHTALYWYRQSLGQGLEFLIYFQGNSAPDKSGLPSDRFSAERTGGSVSTLTIQRTQQEDSAVYLCASSRGLMMDYEQYFGPGTRLTVT.